This T cell receptor (beta chain) was captured by sequencing in a study of blood T cell repertoires in COVID-19. Study-wide background: COVID-19 samples from acute and convalescent phases originated in the United States, Italy and Spain.

Germline V CDR1 and CDR2: SGHAT, FQNNGV. The V end lost 5 bases, the J end lost 0 bases, and 10 bases lay between the germline ends. The CDR3 length is 15 residues. This clone was seen once. Source study methods: Quantification of nucleated cells was approximated via reference gene primer amplification. The table came from immunoSEQ multiplex PCR; TCRdb's copy has only in-frame clones and leaves some out. Clonal size and the V and J genes are those of that table, whereas D and trimming came from the DNA. The sample yields approximately 330,000 clones, roughly 89% seen once. Sequenced sample: peripheral blood. This rearrangement joins TRBV11-2 to TRBJ1-4, with D possibly matching TRBD1 (5 bases). The origin of this receptor is a man aged 25-40 years with COVID-19, enrolled during active disease. The CDR3 reads CASSRAGATNEKLFF. CDR3 coding DNA: TGTGCCAGCAGCCGAGCGGGGGCAACTAATGAAAAACTGTTTTTT.